The present T cell receptor beta chain was sequenced within a study of blood T cell repertoires in COVID-19. The CDR3 covers 12 residues. Trimming removed 5 bases at V and 4 bases at J, with 11 bases between. Germline CDR1 and CDR2: SQVTM and ANQGSEA. The data were produced by immunoSEQ multiplex PCR, yet TCRdb's version contains in-frame clones alone and is incomplete. The table shows approximately 250,000 clones, with around 84% occurring only once. Material: peripheral blood. The receptor's source is a man aged 35 to 55 who had recovered from COVID-19. This sequence joins TRBV29-1 and TRBJ1-1, with a weak D call TRBD1 (6 bases). The CDR3 reads CSVSQGSTEAFF. CDR3 in DNA: TGCAGCGTTAGCCAGGGGTCCACTGAAGCTTTCTTT. Full variable domain (rest looked up from reference TRBV29-1 and TRBJ1-1): SAVISQKPSRDICQRGTSLTIQCQVDSQVTMMFWYRQQPGQSLTLIATANQGSEATYESGFVIDKFPISRPNLTFSTLTVSNMSPEDSSIYLCSVSQGSTEAFFGQGTRLTVV.